The 4 T cell receptor beta chains in this list originate from one sample, sequenced in a study of T cell responses to AZD1222 COVID-19 vaccine. The method was immunoSEQ multiplex PCR; TCRdb's version includes in-frame clones alone and lacks a portion of them. The data hold 110,000 or so clones, with around 76% observed a single time. This material consisted of peripheral blood, taken on day 0 of AZD1222 vaccination. The receptor source for this set is an adult in good health.

The V and J genes are TRBV19 and TRBJ2-4; D is perhaps TRBD1 or TRBD2 (5 bases each). CDR1 LNHDA and CDR2 SQIVND come from the germline V gene (reference sequence). The CDR3 contains 14 residues. Trimming removed 5 bases at V and 5 bases at J, with 13 bases between. The CDR3 here is CASSFRDGENIQYF. DNA for the CDR3: TGTGCCAGTAGTTTCCGGGACGGGGAAAACATTCAGTACTTC.

This clone was counted once. The chain joins TRBV4-3 to TRBJ1-2; D gene ambiguous. V lost 2 bases, J lost 7 bases, and 14 bases lay in between. Germline V lookup: CDR1 LGHNA, CDR2 YSLEER. CDR3 length: 14 residues. CDR3 amino acids: CASSQTSLVAGYTF. Written as DNA, the CDR3 is TGCGCCAGCAGCCAAACAAGCCTGGTAGCTGGCTACACCTTC.

This clone was detected only once. This chain connects TRBV10-3 to TRBJ1-2; 10 positions agree with TRBD1. The CDR3 contains 14 residues. V was clipped by 4 bases and J by 7 bases; unmatched bases: 6. CDR1 and CDR2 from the germline V gene are ENHRY and SYGVKD. The chain's CDR3 is CAISGDRGLSGYTF. Written as DNA, the CDR3 is TGTGCCATCAGTGGCGACAGGGGGCTAAGTGGCTACACCTTC.

V and J are TRBV5-4 and TRBJ2-1; D perhaps matches TRBD2 (6 bases). The CDR3 sequence is 15 residues long. Trimming pared 0 bases from V and 3 bases from J, leaving 10 bases between. Germline V lookup: CDR1 SGHNT, CDR2 YYREEE (reference sequence). The CDR3 DNA reads TGTGCCAGCAGCTTGGGCGGGACCTTCTACAATGAGCAGTTCTTC. Translation: CASSLGGTFYNEQFF.